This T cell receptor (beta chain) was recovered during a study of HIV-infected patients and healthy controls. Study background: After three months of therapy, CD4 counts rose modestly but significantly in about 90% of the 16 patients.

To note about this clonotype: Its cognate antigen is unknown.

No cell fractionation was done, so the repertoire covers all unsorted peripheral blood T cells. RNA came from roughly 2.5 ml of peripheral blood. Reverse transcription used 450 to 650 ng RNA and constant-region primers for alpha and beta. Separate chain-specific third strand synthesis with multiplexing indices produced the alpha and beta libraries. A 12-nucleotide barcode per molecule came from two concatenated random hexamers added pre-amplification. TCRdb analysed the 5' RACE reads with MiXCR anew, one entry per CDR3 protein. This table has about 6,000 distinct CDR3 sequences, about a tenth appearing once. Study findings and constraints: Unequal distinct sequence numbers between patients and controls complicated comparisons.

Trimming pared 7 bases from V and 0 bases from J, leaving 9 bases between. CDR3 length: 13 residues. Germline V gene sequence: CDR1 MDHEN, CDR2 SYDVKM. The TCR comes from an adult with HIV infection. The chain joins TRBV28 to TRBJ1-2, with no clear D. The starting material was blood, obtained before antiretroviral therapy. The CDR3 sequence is CASIGRANYGYTF. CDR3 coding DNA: TGTGCCAGCATAGGGAGAGCTAACTATGGCTACACCTTC.